The clone carrying this TCR beta chain was detected a few times. Its antigen is unidentified. This record comes from a study of post-analysis software for immune sequencing data. Whole-study context: Relapsing-remitting, secondary progressive and progressive-relapsing multiple sclerosis were all included among the disease courses. Whole-study results and caveats: Patients carried roughly 5 TRBV segments more frequently than controls did, and TRBV5-6, TRBV5-1 and TRBV20-1 were among them. In multiple sclerosis, normalized Chao1 diversity was significantly below that of controls.

In germline, CDR1 is DFQATT, CDR2 SNEGSKA (reference sequence). This CDR3 has 13 amino acids. The authors incorporated unique molecular identifiers into the TCR beta cDNA libraries. Input amounts of 1 to 10 million T cells were used. These gave roughly 0.5 million cDNA molecules, so each molecule approximated one T cell. TCRdb independently ran MiXCR on the PCR reads; one entry per CDR3 protein. Of some 500,000 distinct CDR3 sequences listed, 45% are singletons. Sequences were obtained from blood. V is TRBV20-1 and J is TRBJ2-5; D unresolved. The J call is doubtful: the DNA matches TRBJ2-7 better. This receptor was obtained from a girl aged 10 to 17 with multiple sclerosis. CDR3 protein: CSAKDLRSYEQYF. CDR3 in DNA: TGCAGTGCTAAGGACCTGCGCTCCTACGAGCAGTACTTC.